This entry describes one T cell receptor (beta chain). Its target is not known. The data belong to a study of a mutant IDH1 vaccine in newly diagnosed glioma. The CDR3 extends over 13 amino acids. V gave up 6 bases and J gave up 4 bases, with 12 bases separating them. In germline, CDR1 is SNHLY, CDR2 FYNNEI. The protocol was immunoSEQ multiplex PCR, while the TCRdb copy is restricted to in-frame clones and leaves out a portion. This table has 60,000 or so clones, around four fifths appearing once. Indicated time point: week 35, safety follow-up. A 20-mer mutant IDH1 peptide at 300 ug was injected subcutaneously with topical imiquimod.

This receptor was obtained from a man younger than 45 with glioma. This chain uses TRBV2 with TRBJ1-1, with D hard to call. Specimen: PBMCs, collected from a glioma patient whose treatment included an IDH1 peptide vaccine. The DNA for the CDR3 is TGTGCCAGCAGGGGCCCATGGGTCACTGAAGCTTTCTTT. Translated: CASRGPWVTEAFF.